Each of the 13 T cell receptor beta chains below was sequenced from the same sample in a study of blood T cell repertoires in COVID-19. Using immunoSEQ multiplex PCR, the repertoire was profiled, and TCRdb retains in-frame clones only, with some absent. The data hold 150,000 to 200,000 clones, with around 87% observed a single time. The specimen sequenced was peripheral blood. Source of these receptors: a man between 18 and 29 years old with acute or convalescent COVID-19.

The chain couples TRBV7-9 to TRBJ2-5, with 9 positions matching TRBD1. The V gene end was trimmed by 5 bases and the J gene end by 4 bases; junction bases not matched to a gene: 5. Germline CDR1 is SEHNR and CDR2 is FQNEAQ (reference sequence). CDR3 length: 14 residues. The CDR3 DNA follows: TGTGCCAGCAGCCACGGGACAGGGAGAGAGACCCAGTACTTC. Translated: CASSHGTGRETQYF.

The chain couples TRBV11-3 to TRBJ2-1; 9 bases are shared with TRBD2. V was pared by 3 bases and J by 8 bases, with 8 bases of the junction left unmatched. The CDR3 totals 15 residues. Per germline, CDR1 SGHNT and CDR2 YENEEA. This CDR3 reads CASSFRAGGSDEQFF. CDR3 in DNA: TGTGCCAGCAGCTTTCGAGCGGGGGGATCGGATGAGCAGTTCTTC.

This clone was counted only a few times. CDR3 amino acids: CASTNGAEAFF. CDR3 DNA: TGTGCCAGTACCAACGGTGCAGAAGCTTTCTTT. The genes are TRBV19 and TRBJ1-1; D not certain. V lost 7 bases to trimming and J lost 8 bases, with 11 bases between them. This CDR3 region has 11 residues. Per the germline V gene, CDR1 is LNHDA and CDR2 is SQIVND (reference sequence).

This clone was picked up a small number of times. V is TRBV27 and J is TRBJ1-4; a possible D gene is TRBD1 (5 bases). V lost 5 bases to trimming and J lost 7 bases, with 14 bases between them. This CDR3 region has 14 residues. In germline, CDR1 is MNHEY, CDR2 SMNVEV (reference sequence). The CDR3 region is CASSMLGQGEKLFF. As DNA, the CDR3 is TGTGCCAGCAGTATGTTGGGGCAGGGTGAAAAACTGTTTTTT.

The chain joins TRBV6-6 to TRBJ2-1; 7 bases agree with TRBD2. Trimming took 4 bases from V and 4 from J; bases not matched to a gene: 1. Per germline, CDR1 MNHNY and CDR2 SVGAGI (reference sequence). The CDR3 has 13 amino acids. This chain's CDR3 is CASSSSGYNEQFF. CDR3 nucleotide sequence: TGTGCCAGCAGTTCTAGCGGTTACAATGAGCAGTTCTTC.

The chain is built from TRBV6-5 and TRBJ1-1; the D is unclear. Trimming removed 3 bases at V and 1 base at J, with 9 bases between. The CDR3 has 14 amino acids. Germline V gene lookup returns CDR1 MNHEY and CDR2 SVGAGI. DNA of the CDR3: TGTGCCAGCAGTTATTTCGCCAGGAACACTGAAGCTTTCTTT. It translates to CASSYFARNTEAFF.

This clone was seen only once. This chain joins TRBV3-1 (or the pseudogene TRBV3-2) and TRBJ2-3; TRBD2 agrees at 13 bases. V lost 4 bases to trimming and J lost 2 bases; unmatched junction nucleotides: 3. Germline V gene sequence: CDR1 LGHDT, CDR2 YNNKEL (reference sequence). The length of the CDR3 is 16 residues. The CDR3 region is CASSLTSGGATDTQYF. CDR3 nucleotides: TGTGCCAGCAGCCTAACTAGCGGGGGGGCCACAGATACGCAGTATTTT.

In DNA form, the CDR3 reads TGTGCCAGCAGCGTCGGACTAGCGGGGGGGAACAATGAGCAGTTCTTC. It specifies CASSVGLAGGNNEQFF. The chain couples TRBV13 to TRBJ2-1; TRBD2 matches 15 bases. The length of the CDR3 is 16 residues. V lost 5 bases and J lost 5; bases outside the gene matches: 4. CDR1 and CDR2 (germline): PRHDT, FYEKMQ (reference sequence).

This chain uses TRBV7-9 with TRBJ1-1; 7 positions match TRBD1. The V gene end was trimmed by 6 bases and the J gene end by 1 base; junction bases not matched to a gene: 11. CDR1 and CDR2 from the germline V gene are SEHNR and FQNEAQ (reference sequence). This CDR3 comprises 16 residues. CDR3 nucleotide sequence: TGTGCCAGCAGTTACCACGGGACAGTGAGGAACACTGAAGCTTTCTTT. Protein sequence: CASSYHGTVRNTEAFF.

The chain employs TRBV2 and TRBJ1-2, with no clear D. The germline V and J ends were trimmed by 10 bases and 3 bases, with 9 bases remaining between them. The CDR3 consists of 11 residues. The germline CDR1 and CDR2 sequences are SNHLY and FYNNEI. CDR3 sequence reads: CATPSYYGYTF. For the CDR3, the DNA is TGTGCCACCCCCTCTTACTATGGCTACACCTTC.

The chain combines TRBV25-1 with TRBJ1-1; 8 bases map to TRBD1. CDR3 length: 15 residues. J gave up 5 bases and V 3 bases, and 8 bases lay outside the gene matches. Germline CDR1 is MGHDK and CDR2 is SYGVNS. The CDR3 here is CASSESGQGHTEAFF. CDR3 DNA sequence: TGTGCCAGCAGTGAGTCTGGACAGGGACATACTGAAGCTTTCTTT.

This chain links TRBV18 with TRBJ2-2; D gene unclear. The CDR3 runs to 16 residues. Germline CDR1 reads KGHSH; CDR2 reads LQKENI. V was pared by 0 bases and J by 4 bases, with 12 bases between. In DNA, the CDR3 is TGTGCCAGCTCACCACCCGGGTTTGAGAGCACCGGGGAGCTGTTTTTT. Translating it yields CASSPPGFESTGELFF. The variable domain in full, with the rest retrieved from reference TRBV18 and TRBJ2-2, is NAGVMQNPRHLVRRRGQEARLRCSPMKGHSHVYWYRQLPEEGLKFMVYLQKENIIDESGMPKERFSAEFPKEGPSILRIQQVVRGDSAAYFCASSPPGFESTGELFFGEGSRLTVL.

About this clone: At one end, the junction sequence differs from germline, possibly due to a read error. This CDR3 reads CASSLGTGRVLDF. The CDR3, as DNA: TGTGCCAGCAGTCTGGGGACAGGTCGGGTTTTGGACTTC. The V call is TRBV2, the J call TRBJ2-4; TRBD1 matches at 8 bases. The CDR3 totals 13 residues. Germline assignment: CDR1 SNHLY and CDR2 FYNNEI.